This entry lists 20 T cell receptor beta chains sequenced from one sample in a study of blood T cells in healthy people across ages. Through a sample-barcoded 5' primer and a J-beta primer mix, a second PCR was run for 7 to 11 cycles. MiXCR, applied by TCRdb to the 5' RACE reads, yields one record per CDR3 protein. Among more than 1,000,000 distinct CDR3 sequences, roughly a quarter were seen once, and the ten largest hold around 0.75%. These data were likewise used in another study, on T cells of mothers and their children.

Material: blood. All receptors come from a girl aged 2 to 10 in good health.

This sequence joins TRBV6-2 or TRBV6-3 and TRBJ2-5; the D gene is possibly TRBD1 (6 bases). The J call is in doubt because the DNA end fits TRBJ2-1 better. CDR3 length: 14 amino acids. CDR1 is MNHEY, CDR2 SVGEGT, per germline. The CDR3 coding sequence is TGTGCCAGCAGTTTAGACAGGCTGAACAATGAGCAGTTCTTC. Protein: CASSLDRLNNEQFF.

This clonotype was observed at least ten times. The gene calls are TRBV7-9 and TRBJ2-1; TRBD2 matches 9 bases. The end of the DNA aligns better with TRBJ2-5, so the J call may be wrong. The CDR3 contains 16 residues. Germline values: CDR1 SEHNR, CDR2 FQNEAQ (reference sequence). In nucleotides, the CDR3 is TGTGCCAGCAGCCCACATTTAGCGGGAGAGGCGGAGACCCAGTACTTC. This sequence encodes CASSPHLAGEAETQYF.

V gene TRBV12-3 or TRBV12-4 combines with J gene TRBJ2-1; TRBD1 or TRBD2 may be the D gene (5 bases each). CDR3 length: 13 residues. V was pared by 3 bases and J by 5 bases, with 8 bases between. CDR3 DNA sequence: TGTGCCAGCAGTTTCGGGACCAACAATGAGCAGTTCTTC. Translating it yields CASSFGTNNEQFF.

This clonotype has a single count. The junction shows a germline mismatch at one end, possibly a read error. The gene calls are TRBV7-7 and TRBJ2-7, with 9 bases identical to TRBD2. The J call is doubtful: the DNA matches TRBJ2-1 better. From germline, CDR1 is SSHAT and CDR2 FNYEAQ (reference sequence). The CDR3 loop spans 16 amino acids. The CDR3 loop is CASSKGLAGVNNEQFF. CDR3 sequence (DNA): TGTGCTAGCAGCAAAGGGTTAGCGGGGGTGAACAATGAGCAGTTCTTC.

V and J are TRBV6-6 and TRBJ1-4; D is perhaps TRBD1 (6 bases). Germline lookup yields CDR1 MNHNY and CDR2 SVGAGI (reference sequence). CDR3 length: 15 residues. The V end lost 5 bases, the J end lost 6 bases, and 16 bases lay between the germline ends. This chain's CDR3 is CASSQQGKEDEKLFF. CDR3 DNA sequence: TGTGCCAGCAGTCAGCAGGGGAAAGAGGATGAAAAACTGTTTTTT.

This sequence joins TRBV20-1 and TRBJ1-4; D is unclear. The CDR3 contains 11 residues. In germline, CDR1 is DFQATT, CDR2 SNEGSKA (reference sequence). Trimming pared 7 bases from V and 7 bases from J, leaving 10 bases between. The CDR3 DNA sequence: TGCAGTGAGCGGGCTTTTGAAAAACTGTTTTTT. Protein product: CSERAFEKLFF.

The chain's CDR3 is CSVPSLPAGTQYF. The CDR3 nucleotides read TGCAGCGTTCCATCGCTGCCGGCGGGGACCCAGTACTTC. The chain is built from TRBV29-1 and TRBJ2-5; D perhaps matches TRBD2 (5 bases). The CDR3 is made up of 13 amino acids. CDR1 and CDR2 (germline): SQVTM, ANQGSEA. V gave up 5 bases and J gave up 7 bases, with 17 bases separating them.

The chain uses TRBV6-2 or TRBV6-3 and TRBJ1-6; 7 bases line up with TRBD1. Germline CDR1 MNHEY, CDR2 SVGEGT. V shed 6 bases, J shed 4 bases, and the junction held 3 bases outside the gene matches. The CDR3 totals 14 residues. CDR3: CASSRGQYNSPLHF. The CDR3 DNA is TGTGCCAGCAGCCGGGGACAGTATAATTCACCCCTCCACTTT.

The J gene is TRBJ2-3, the V gene TRBV10-3, with 7 nucleotides matching TRBD2. The V gene's germline CDR1 is ENHRY and CDR2 SYGVKD. V lost 6 bases and J lost 3; bases outside the gene matches: 9. The CDR3 is 15 amino acids. The CDR3 sequence: CAIRPGGMLTDTQYF. The DNA of the CDR3 is TGTGCCATCAGACCGGGGGGAATGTTGACAGATACGCAGTATTTT.

This clonotype was recorded a few times. This chain links TRBV7-3 with TRBJ2-1; D might be TRBD2 (6 bases). CDR3 size: 16 residues. CDR1 and CDR2 (germline): SGHTA, FQGTGA. Between the trimmed V and J ends, which lost 4 bases and 8 bases, there was a span of 21 bases. CDR3 protein: CASSSIRGNASHEQFF. In nucleotides, the CDR3 is TGTGCCAGCAGCTCCATACGGGGGAACGCCTCACATGAGCAGTTCTTC.

This clonotype has more than one count but fewer than ten. The chain recombines TRBV4-3 with TRBJ1-1; 9 nucleotides match TRBD1. This CDR3 is 17 amino acids long. Germline CDR1 is LGHNA and CDR2 is YSLEER. V shed 1 base, J shed 4 bases, and the junction held 10 bases outside the gene matches. CDR3: CASSQGAPTGGLTEAFF. The DNA of the CDR3 is TGCGCCAGCAGCCAAGGGGCACCGACAGGGGGGCTCACTGAAGCTTTCTTT.

This clonotype was seen only a few times. The CDR3 DNA is TGTGCCAGCAGTTACAAGGGAAGGGGAGGCTACACCTTC. Translated: CASSYKGRGGYTF. The V and J genes are TRBV6-5 and TRBJ1-2, with D possibly TRBD1 on 5 matching bases. Per the germline V gene, CDR1 is MNHEY and CDR2 is SVGAGI. V was pared by 2 bases and J by 8 bases, with 12 bases between. The CDR3 spans 13 residues.

V is TRBV2 and J is TRBJ1-1; TRBD1 is a possible D gene (5 bases). CDR3 length: 15 residues. The V end lost 6 bases, the J end lost 6 bases, and 20 bases lay between the germline ends. Germline loops: CDR1 SNHLY, CDR2 FYNNEI. The CDR3 DNA sequence: TGTGCCAGCAGGATCGGGGCAACGGTCCCGGCTGAAGCTTTCTTT. Its protein product is CASRIGATVPAEAFF.

This clonotype has only a few counts. The gene calls are TRBV6-5 and TRBJ2-5; a weak D match, TRBD1 (5 bases). V was cut by 8 bases and J by 4 bases, with 14 bases left in between. Germline loops: CDR1 MNHEY, CDR2 SVGAGI. The CDR3 is made up of 13 amino acids. CDR3 protein: CASLQGAGETQYF. In DNA, the CDR3 is TGTGCCAGCCTTCAAGGGGCCGGAGAGACCCAGTACTTC.

This clonotype appeared a few times. The chain carries TRBV5-1 and TRBJ1-1; TRBD1 matches at 8 bases. J was trimmed by 4 bases and V by 3 bases; bases with no gene match: 8. The germline V gene has CDR1 SGHRS and CDR2 YFSETQ. CDR3 length equals 15 residues. The CDR3 region is CASSWDRFSGTEAFF. CDR3 nucleotides: TGCGCCAGCAGCTGGGACAGGTTTTCGGGCACTGAAGCTTTCTTT.

The chain is built from TRBV7-9 and TRBJ2-1; tentatively, D is TRBD2 (5 bases). Germline CDR1 and CDR2: SEHNR and FQNEAQ (reference sequence). The CDR3 extends over 13 amino acids. Between the trimmed V and J ends, which lost 4 bases and 10 bases, there was a span of 14 bases. CDR3 DNA: TGTGCCAGCAGCTGGGGAGCCCCCGAAGAGCAGTTCTTC. Its protein is CASSWGAPEEQFF.

Regarding this clonotype: A read error may produce the germline difference seen at one junction end. V is TRBV14 and J is TRBJ1-5; no clear D. Germline-derived CDR1 and CDR2 are SGHDN and FVKESK. This CDR3 spans 13 amino acids. The CDR3 region is CASSQGINQPLHF. CDR3 nucleotide sequence: TGTGCCAGCAGCCAGGGGATTAATCAGCCCCTGCATTTT.

This clonotype was picked up many times. The chain recombines TRBV28 with TRBJ2-7, with TRBD2 matching 9 bases. The ends lost 5 bases at V and 6 bases at J; junction bases unmatched: 11. Germline assignment: CDR1 MDHEN and CDR2 SYDVKM. The CDR3 covers 15 residues. Written as DNA, the CDR3 is TGTGCCAGCAGTCTTCAACAAGCGGGAGGTCGCGAGCAGTACTTC. Translating it yields CASSLQQAGGREQYF.

Only a few counts were recorded for this clonotype. V usage is TRBV2 and J usage is TRBJ2-7, with D maybe TRBD2 (5 bases). The end of the DNA is better explained by TRBJ2-5, so the J call may be wrong. The CDR3 covers 17 residues. Germline V gene data show CDR1 as SNHLY and CDR2 as FYNNEI. CDR3 nucleotides: TGTGCCAGCAGTGAGGCCGCTTTTGGGCGGGTCCAAGAGACCCAGTACTTC. Translated: CASSEAAFGRVQETQYF.

This chain's CDR3 is CASSSEGGGRPKGEQFF. CDR3 in DNA: TGCGCCAGCAGCTCCGAAGGCGGGGGACGGCCGAAAGGTGAGCAGTTCTTC. The chain employs TRBV5-1 and TRBJ2-1; 7 nucleotides line up with TRBD2. Germline assignment: CDR1 SGHRS and CDR2 YFSETQ. The CDR3 loop spans 17 amino acids. Trimming removed 3 bases from V and 9 bases from J; junction bases left unmatched: 18.